The T cell receptor beta chain described here comes from a study of T cells in Graves' hyperthyroidism and ophthalmopathy. Ophthalmopathy patients all had a Clinical Activity Score of at least 3, a NOSPECS grade of at least 4 and disease under 3 months old. Researchers barred patients who had uncontrolled infection, other autoimmune disease, pregnancy or lactation. PBMCs came from 9 to 10 ml fresh peripheral blood. The ends were cut back, 6 bases at V and 2 bases at J, with 25 bases in the middle. This CDR3 spans 18 amino acids. The germline V gene encodes CDR1 WSHSY and CDR2 SAAADI. Amplified regions were TCR beta CDR3 sequences from RNA transcripts. The HTBI primer set was used in a first-round RT-PCR of the TCR CDR3. TCRdb ran MiXCR on the multiplex PCR reads and lists one entry per CDR3 protein. The data hold fewer than 750,000 distinct CDR3 sequences, with about 15% observed a single time. Study results and limitations: Most thyroid clonotypes with frequency above 0.001 were detected in blood.

There are a few counts of this clonotype. Antigen: not known. The rearrangement joins TRBV10-2 to TRBJ1-2; D might be TRBD1 (6 bases). The clonotype originates from a woman between 45 and 65 years old with Graves' ophthalmopathy. Sequencing was done on a sample of blood. The CDR3 bases are TGCGCCAGCAGGGAGGGACCGACAGGCTTCCCCACGAACTATGGCTACACCTTC. Its protein is CASREGPTGFPTNYGYTF.